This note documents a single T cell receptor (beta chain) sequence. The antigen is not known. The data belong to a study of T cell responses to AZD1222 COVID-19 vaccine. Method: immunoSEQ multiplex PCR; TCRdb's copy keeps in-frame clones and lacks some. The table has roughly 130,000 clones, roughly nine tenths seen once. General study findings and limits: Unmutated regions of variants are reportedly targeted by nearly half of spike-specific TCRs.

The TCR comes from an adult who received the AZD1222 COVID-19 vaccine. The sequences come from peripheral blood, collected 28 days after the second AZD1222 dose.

DNA for the CDR3: TGTGCCAGCAGGCAACTAAGTACACCCCTCCACTTT. Translation gives CASRQLSTPLHF. The chain links TRBV6-6 to TRBJ1-6; D not certain. From germline, CDR1 is MNHNY and CDR2 SVGAGI (reference sequence). Trimming removed 6 bases from V and 11 bases from J, with 11 bases in between. This CDR3 spans 12 amino acids.